The T cell receptor (beta chain) described here comes from a study of T cell repertoires in cytomegalovirus infection. Study overall: Newly reported HLA-C-restricted and thoroughly characterized HLA-B-restricted CMV epitopes were employed.

After removal of 6 bases from V and 0 bases from J, the junction contained 6 bases not matched to a gene. Germline CDR1 reads LGHNA; CDR2 reads YSLEER. The CDR3 has 15 residues. A word on this clonotype: Its antigen remains unidentified.

One entry per CDR3 protein, called by TCRdb with MiXCR from the reads. The sample carries about 69,000 distinct CDR3 sequences, 25% to 30% recorded once. The study, taken as a whole, reports: CMV-specific HLA-C-restricted TCR beta clonotypes dominated the ex vivo response.

The J gene is TRBJ1-2, the V gene TRBV4-3; 8 bases line up with TRBD1. Sequencing was performed on CD8+ T cells from cultured PBMCs, taken from culture after CMV antigen stimulation. The source of this sequence is a human donor in good health (CMV status not recorded). Some clones in this sample may be carry-over from other donors' samples. The CDR3 reads CASRDGQGANYGYTF. The CDR3 bases are TGCGCCAGCAGGGACGGACAGGGAGCTAACTATGGCTACACCTTC.